Listed below are T cell receptor beta chains from one sample, sequenced in a study of T cell responses to AZD1222 COVID-19 vaccine. Using immunoSEQ multiplex PCR, the repertoire was profiled, and TCRdb retains in-frame clones only, with some absent. The repertoire has under 50,000 clones, around 80% of them found once; the top ten carry about 20%. The specimen comprised peripheral blood, sampled 28 days after the second dose of the MenACWY control vaccine. All receptors derive from an adult who received the MenACWY meningococcal vaccine as a control. CDR3s include the opening cysteine and the closing phenylalanine or tryptophan. The D gene is left open where the match is weak. The size entry is marked missing in some rows and otherwise reads once, few, many or a size class.

d_call,v_call,clone_size,j_call,cdr3_nt,cdr3_aa
NA,TRBV15,once,TRBJ1-1,TGTGCCACCAGCAGGGGCTCCCCAACAACTGAAGCTTTCTTT,CATSRGSPTTEAFF
TRBD1,TRBV18,NA,TRBJ2-1,TGTGCCAGCTCACGGGTAATCGGGACAGTGTACAATGAGCAGTTCTTC,CASSRVIGTVYNEQFF
NA,TRBV5-6,NA,TRBJ2-5,TGTGCCAGCAGCTTGGGGGTGGGGCACCAGCCCGAGACCCAGTACTTC,CASSLGVGHQPETQYF
NA,TRBV9,few,TRBJ1-1,TGTGCCAGCAGCACCAGGGGATTCGACACTGAAGCTTTCTTT,CASSTRGFDTEAFF
NA,TRBV9,NA,TRBJ1-1,TGTGCCAGCAGCGAGGGGGGTCGGAGAGGTACTGAAGCTTTCTTT,CASSEGGRRGTEAFF
NA,TRBV6-1,NA,TRBJ2-3,TGTGCCAGCAGTTATACGGGGGCCTATCTTTCACAGTATTTT,CASSYTGAYLSQYF
NA,TRBV14,NA,TRBJ2-4,TGTGCCAGCAGCCAAGATTCAGGGCTAGTAGCCAAAAACATTCAGTACTTC,CASSQDSGLVAKNIQYF
NA,TRBV6-6,NA,TRBJ1-2,TGTGCCAGCAGTCCATACCTTTTGGAGCTGCAAGTCTATGGCTACACCTTC,CASSPYLLELQVYGYTF
TRBD1,TRBV10-2,NA,TRBJ1-2,TGCGCCAGCAGCCCGGGCAGGGGGTATGGCTACACCTTC,CASSPGRGYGYTF
NA,TRBV6-5,few,TRBJ1-2,TGTGCCAGCAGTTTAGACTTAGGGGGGAGCTATGGCTACACCTTC,CASSLDLGGSYGYTF
TRBD2,TRBV6-4,NA,TRBJ2-1,TGTGCCAGCAGTGGGGGACTAGCGGACGTTTCTGAGCAGTTCTTC,CASSGGLADVSEQFF
NA,TRBV19,NA,TRBJ2-1,TGTGCCAGTAGTCTTCGGACTGTTTACAATGAGCAGTTCTTC,CASSLRTVYNEQFF
NA,TRBV15,NA,TRBJ1-1,TGTGCCACCAGCAGAGGCGGGGTTGGCACTGAAGCTTTCTTT,CATSRGGVGTEAFF
NA,TRBV3-1/TRBV3-2,NA,TRBJ1-1,TGTGCCAGCAGCCTCACGGGGGGGGCCTACACTGAAGCTTTCTTT,CASSLTGGAYTEAFF
NA,TRBV19,NA,TRBJ1-3,TGTGCCACCTCCGACCTGGGGGTGTCTGGAAACACCATATATTTT,CATSDLGVSGNTIYF
TRBD1,TRBV7-8,NA,TRBJ1-1,TGTGCCAGCAGCTTCAGGATCTTACCGGGACAGGGGAACACTGAAGCTTTCTTT,CASSFRILPGQGNTEAFF
TRBD2,TRBV4-1,NA,TRBJ2-1,TGCGCCAGCAGCCCAAGAGGGCTAGCGGGAGACGCCAATGAGCAGTTCTTC,CASSPRGLAGDANEQFF
TRBD1,TRBV7-9,NA,TRBJ1-1,TGTGCCAGCAGCTTACGACAGGGTGAAGCTTTCTTT,CASSLRQGEAFF
NA,TRBV12-5,NA,TRBJ2-1,TGTGCTAGTGGTTTGGTAGAGACAGAGCAGTTCTTC,CASGLVETEQFF
TRBD1,TRBV28,few,TRBJ1-6,TGTGCCAGCAGTGATTCGACAGGGAATTCACCCCTCCACTTT,CASSDSTGNSPLHF
TRBD1,TRBV5-1,NA,TRBJ1-4,TGCGCCAGCAGAGCTGGGACAGATAATGAAAAACTGTTTTTT,CASRAGTDNEKLFF
NA,TRBV28,NA,TRBJ2-2,TGTGCCAGCAGTCCCACAGGGCTAGGAACCGGGGAGCTGTTTTTT,CASSPTGLGTGELFF
NA,TRBV5-1,NA,TRBJ2-5,TGCGCCACCTGCGGGACCCTCAAGACCCAGTACTTC,CATCGTLKTQYF
NA,TRBV19,NA,TRBJ1-5,TGTGCCAGTAGTATAGAAGGAGAGAGAGGGCAGCCCCAGCATTTT,CASSIEGERGQPQHF
TRBD1,TRBV5-8,NA,TRBJ1-5,TGTGCCAGCAGCCCCGGGACAGTTAATCAGCCCCAGCATTTT,CASSPGTVNQPQHF
NA,TRBV10-3,few,TRBJ1-4,TGTGCCATCAGTACAGGGAGGGGAAAACTGTTTTTT,CAISTGRGKLFF
NA,TRBV9,NA,TRBJ2-1,TGTGCCAGCAGCGCGCAGCCGGGAGCTGGACACAATGAGCAGTTCTTC,CASSAQPGAGHNEQFF
TRBD2,TRBV30,NA,TRBJ2-2,TGTGCCTGGAGCCGACGCAATAGCGGGGGGGCCCACACCGGGGAGCTGTTTTTT,CAWSRRNSGGAHTGELFF
NA,TRBV28,NA,TRBJ1-3,TGTGCCAGCCCCGGGGGAAACACCATATATTTT,CASPGGNTIYF
TRBD2,TRBV19,NA,TRBJ2-1,TGTGCCAGTAGTCCTCGGGGAGGGAGTAATGAGCAGTTCTTC,CASSPRGGSNEQFF
NA,TRBV29-1,NA,TRBJ2-4,TGCAGCGTTGCTGACAAAGCCAAAAACATTCAGTACTTC,CSVADKAKNIQYF
TRBD2,TRBV15,NA,TRBJ2-1,TGTGCCACCAGCAGAGCTAGCGGGACCTACAATGAGCAGTTCTTC,CATSRASGTYNEQFF